This TCR beta chain was found in a study of cytomegalovirus exposure and HLA in healthy donors. Although they were nominally healthy when sampled, donors likely had unrecorded immune exposures. There are 15 residues in the CDR3. Per germline, CDR1 SNHLY and CDR2 FYNNEI. Germline trimming cut 4 bases from V and 3 bases from J; bases unmatched to any gene: 5. Both 60 Vbeta primers and 13 Jbeta primers went into the PCR. Assay used: immunoSEQ multiplex PCR; TCRdb lists only in-frame clones, some missing. There are over 110,000 clones in the sample; about 84% occur only once, and 5% to 7.5% lies in the top ten.

This sequence joins TRBV2 and TRBJ2-5, with 10 bases lining up with TRBD1. The TCR was taken from a woman aged 40-49 years in good health and CMV-seropositive. The source material was PBMCs. The CDR3 bases are TGTGCCAGCAGTGCTATGACAGGGGGCGAAGAGACCCAGTACTTC. Translation: CASSAMTGGEETQYF.